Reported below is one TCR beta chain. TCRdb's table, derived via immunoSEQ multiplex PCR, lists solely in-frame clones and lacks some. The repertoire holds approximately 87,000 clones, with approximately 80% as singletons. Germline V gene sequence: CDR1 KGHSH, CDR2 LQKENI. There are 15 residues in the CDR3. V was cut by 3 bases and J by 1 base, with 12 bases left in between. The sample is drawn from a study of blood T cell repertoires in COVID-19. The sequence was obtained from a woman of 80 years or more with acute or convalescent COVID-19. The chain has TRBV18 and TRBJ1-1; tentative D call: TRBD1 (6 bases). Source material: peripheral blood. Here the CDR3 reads CASSPRRGPNTEAFF. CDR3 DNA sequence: TGTGCCAGCTCACCCAGGCGGGGGCCGAACACTGAAGCTTTCTTT.